What follows describes a single TCR beta chain. The antigen is not known. Stated time point: patch test 2, 6 weeks after DPC sensitization. Indicated treatment: therapeutic diphenylcyclopropenone sensitization with weekly scalp DPC. This sample is drawn from a study of human T cells and chemical hapten exposure. From the RACE reads, TCRdb called clonotypes with MiXCR, one entry per CDR3 protein. The table has more than 110,000 distinct CDR3 sequences, roughly 12% seen once; the top ten hold roughly 1.4%. Study-wide findings and caveats: DPC sensitization produced no change in TCRs with frequency above 1 in 1000.

This sequence was found in a woman aged 50 to 65 with alopecia areata. Some clones in this sample may be carry-over from other donors' samples. The sample was whole blood, taken in connection with sensitization to the hapten diphenylcyclopropenone (DPC).

The CDR3 sequence is CASSATSGTTYNEQFF. The CDR3, as DNA: TGTGCCAGCAGCGCGACTAGCGGGACGACCTACAATGAGCAGTTCTTC. The rearrangement links TRBV7-8 to TRBJ2-1; 11 bases agree with TRBD2. With V trimmed by 5 bases and J by 2 bases, 5 bases remained unmatched. Germline V gene lookup returns CDR1 SGHVS and CDR2 FQNEAQ. The CDR3 covers 16 residues.